This T cell receptor (beta chain) was documented in a study of blood T cells in healthy people across ages. Germline V CDR1 and CDR2: SEHNR, FQNEAQ (reference sequence). This CDR3 spans 13 amino acids. V lost 5 bases to trimming and J lost 6 bases, with 11 bases between them. Next came a second PCR, run for roughly 6 to 11 cycles, which used a sample-barcoded 5' primer along with a J-beta primer mix. Every cDNA molecule carried a tag from a template-switch adaptor bearing 12 random nucleotides. MiXCR was run by TCRdb on the 5' RACE reads, yielding one entry per CDR3 protein. The repertoire holds about 1.4 million distinct CDR3 sequences, with around 59% as singletons.

The chain recombines TRBV7-9 with TRBJ2-1; unclear D gene. The receptor comes from a man aged 18 to 29 in good health. Sequenced: blood. The CDR3 loop is CASSQVAFNEQFF. The CDR3 DNA reads as TGTGCCAGCAGCCAGGTAGCTTTCAATGAGCAGTTCTTC.